A single sample is the source of the 16 T cell receptor beta chains below, sequenced in a study of blood T cell repertoires in COVID-19. TCRdb's table, derived via immunoSEQ multiplex PCR, lists solely in-frame clones and lacks some. Here the sample spans over 130,000 clones, 80% to 90% being singletons. The sequenced material came from peripheral blood. The receptor set was obtained from a man aged 65 to 85 with acute or convalescent COVID-19.

The genes are TRBV5-4 and TRBJ2-7; no definite D call. The CDR3 sequence is 14 residues long. The V gene's germline CDR1 is SGHNT and CDR2 YYREEE (reference sequence). The V gene lost 0 bases and the J gene lost 3 bases, with 10 bases spanning the gap. The CDR3 nucleotides read TGTGCCAGCAGCTTGGCCCCAACAAACTACGAGCAGTACTTC. It encodes CASSLAPTNYEQYF.

V usage is TRBV6-5 and J usage is TRBJ2-1; a weak D match, TRBD1 (6 bases). Germline loops: CDR1 MNHEY, CDR2 SVGAGI. The CDR3 sequence is 14 residues long. With 0 bases removed from V and 3 bases from J, the gap between germline ends came to 6 bases. Here the CDR3 reads CASSYSTGYNEQFF. DNA for the CDR3: TGTGCCAGCAGTTACTCGACAGGCTACAATGAGCAGTTCTTC.

The count of this clone is one. V and J are TRBV5-1 and TRBJ2-5, with 11 bases matching TRBD2. Germline CDR1 and CDR2: SGHRS and YFSETQ. This CDR3 comprises 14 residues. Trimming cost V 7 bases and J 4 bases; bases outside gene matches: 6. The CDR3, as DNA: TGCGCCAGCGGGGTTGGACTAGCGGGAGAGACCCAGTACTTC. Translating it yields CASGVGLAGETQYF.

This clone was picked up many times. V and J are TRBV27 and TRBJ1-2; 9 bases fit TRBD1. The V and J ends lost 6 bases and 3 bases, in that order; junction bases with no gene match: 5. Germline lookup yields CDR1 MNHEY and CDR2 SMNVEV (reference sequence). The CDR3 is 14 residues long. The CDR3 region is CASRTGGAYYGYTF. CDR3 DNA: TGTGCCAGCAGAACAGGGGGCGCTTACTATGGCTACACCTTC.

The chain is built from TRBV7-6 and TRBJ1-1; 10 bases are a match to TRBD1. CDR1 SGHVS and CDR2 FNYEAQ come from the germline V gene. Germline trimming cut 1 base from V and 4 bases from J; bases unmatched to any gene: 6. CDR3 length: 16 amino acids. The CDR3 spells CASSLGTGGAGTEAFF. The DNA for the CDR3 is TGTGCCAGCAGCTTAGGGACAGGGGGGGCCGGCACTGAAGCTTTCTTT.

The chain carries TRBV4-3 and TRBJ2-7, with TRBD2 matching 9 bases. The germline V gene encodes CDR1 LGHNA and CDR2 YSLEER. V lost 0 bases to trimming and J lost 4 bases; unmatched junction nucleotides: 7. This CDR3 has 16 amino acids. Here the CDR3 reads CASSQEFAGGPYEQYF. CDR3 nucleotides: TGCGCCAGCAGCCAAGAGTTCGCGGGAGGGCCATACGAGCAGTACTTC.

The chain is built from TRBV14 and TRBJ1-1; maybe TRBD1 (6 bases). This CDR3 contains 15 residues. Looked up from germline, CDR1 is SGHDN and CDR2 is FVKESK. The V end was cut by 1 base, the J end by 6 bases, with 15 bases between. CDR3 loop: CASSQVGQGWPEAFF. In nucleotides, the CDR3 is TGTGCCAGCAGCCAAGTTGGGCAGGGGTGGCCTGAAGCTTTCTTT.

This chain's CDR3 is CASSAGGWGTGELFF. The CDR3 DNA reads as TGTGCCAGCAGTGCGGGAGGTTGGGGGACCGGGGAGCTGTTTTTT. The chain has TRBV28 and TRBJ2-2; 8 nucleotides line up with TRBD2. The CDR3 has 15 amino acids. Trimming removed 5 bases from V and 5 bases from J; junction bases left unmatched: 7. The germline V gene encodes CDR1 MDHEN and CDR2 SYDVKM.

This clone has just one count. Other nucleotide sequences in the sample specify the same CDR3. The chain recombines TRBV28 with TRBJ1-5; D not certain. This CDR3 region has 14 residues. Trimming pared 3 bases from V and 3 bases from J, leaving 9 bases between. Per germline, CDR1 MDHEN and CDR2 SYDVKM. The CDR3 reads CASSFSQNNQPQHF. Here the CDR3 DNA reads TGTGCCAGCAGTTTCTCGCAGAACAATCAGCCCCAGCATTTT.

Written as DNA, the CDR3 is TGCAGTGCTAGTCCCTCGAACACCGGGGAGCTGTTTTTT. Protein: CSASPSNTGELFF. The chain uses TRBV20-1 and TRBJ2-2; D gene ambiguous. Germline CDR1 reads DFQATT; CDR2 reads SNEGSKA (reference sequence). The CDR3 sequence is 13 residues long. Deletions cut 3 bases from V and 0 bases from J, with 5 bases between.

The CDR3 here is CSVLLAGGTYYNEQFF. CDR3 nucleotide sequence: TGCAGCGTTTTACTAGCGGGAGGAACCTATTACAATGAGCAGTTCTTC. The V call is TRBV29-1, the J call TRBJ2-1; 12 bases are shared with TRBD2. V shed 5 bases and J 4 bases; nucleotides not matched to a gene: 9. This CDR3 region has 16 residues. The germline V gene has CDR1 SQVTM and CDR2 ANQGSEA.

The gene calls are TRBV4-2 and TRBJ2-1; tentative D call: TRBD1 (6 bases). V lost 0 bases to trimming and J lost 6 bases, with 9 bases between them. Germline-derived CDR1 and CDR2 are LGHNA and YNFKEQ. This CDR3 region has 14 residues. CDR3 residues: CASSQERGFNEQFF. CDR3 DNA sequence: TGTGCCAGCAGCCAAGAAAGGGGGTTCAATGAGCAGTTCTTC.

V and J are TRBV7-9 and TRBJ2-7; 9 bases align to TRBD2. The junction had 12 bases not matched to a gene; V was cut back by 5 bases and J by 4 bases. The CDR3 sequence is 16 residues long. Looked up from germline, CDR1 is SEHNR and CDR2 is FQNEAQ (reference sequence). This CDR3 reads CASSPLGSGRIYEQYF. The CDR3 DNA follows: TGTGCCAGCAGCCCGCTTGGGAGCGGGAGGATTTACGAGCAGTACTTC.

This chain links TRBV28 with TRBJ2-7; 9 bases agree with TRBD1. Germline V gene sequence: CDR1 MDHEN, CDR2 SYDVKM. This CDR3 region has 16 residues. Trimming removed 5 bases from V and 0 bases from J; junction bases left unmatched: 8. The CDR3 region has the DNA TGTGCCAGCAGTCCACCCCGACAGGGGGGCTCCTACGAGCAGTACTTC. This sequence encodes CASSPPRQGGSYEQYF.

This clone showed up just once. The V and J genes are TRBV5-4 and TRBJ2-1; TRBD1 matches 10 bases. This CDR3 contains 15 residues. The germline gives CDR1 SGHNT, CDR2 YYREEE (reference sequence). Losses at the gene ends were 4 bases for V and 7 bases for J; bases not matched to a gene: 8. CDR3 nucleotide sequence: TGTGCCAGCAGCCTAGTGGACAGGGGGAAAAATGAGCAGTTCTTC. This gives the protein CASSLVDRGKNEQFF.

This sequence joins TRBV5-4 and TRBJ2-2, with TRBD2 matching over 8 bases. This CDR3 is 17 amino acids long. The trim removed 1 base at V and 7 bases at J, leaving 12 bases unmatched. Germline assignment: CDR1 SGHNT and CDR2 YYREEE (reference sequence). The chain's CDR3 is CASSLFITGGPGGELFF. The CDR3 DNA reads as TGTGCCAGCAGCTTGTTTATTACGGGAGGGCCCGGCGGGGAGCTGTTTTTT. Combining the CDR3 with reference TRBV5-4 and TRBJ2-2 gives the whole variable domain ETGVTQSPTHLIKTRGQQVTLRCSSQSGHNTVSWYQQALGQGPQFIFQYYREEENGRGNFPPRFSGLQFPNYSSELNVNALELDDSALYLCASSLFITGGPGGELFFGEGSRLTVL.